The entry below describes one T cell receptor (beta chain). The data are from a study of technical replicates of blood from a few donors. Method: immunoSEQ multiplex PCR; TCRdb's copy keeps in-frame clones and lacks some. This table holds some 76,000 clones, roughly 94% found once. After removal of 0 bases from V and 3 bases from J, the junction contained 4 bases not matched to a gene. The germline gives CDR1 SGHNT, CDR2 YYREEE (reference sequence). The CDR3 is 15 amino acids. Sequencing used T cells isolated from PBMCs. The receptor comes from a human donor in good health. The V and J genes are TRBV5-4 and TRBJ2-7, with 9 bases that match TRBD1. The CDR3 region has the DNA TGTGCCAGCAGCTTGGCGGGACAGGGTAGCTACGAGCAGTACTTC. Translated, it gives CASSLAGQGSYEQYF. The whole variable domain, filled in from reference TRBV5-4 and TRBJ2-7, reads ETGVTQSPTHLIKTRGQQVTLRCSSQSGHNTVSWYQQALGQGPQFIFQYYREEENGRGNFPPRFSGLQFPNYSSELNVNALELDDSALYLCASSLAGQGSYEQYFGPGTRLTVT.